The entry below describes one T cell receptor (beta chain). Trimming took 4 bases from V and 5 from J; bases not matched to a gene: 4. Germline V gene data show CDR1 as MDHEN and CDR2 as SYDVKM. The CDR3 totals 15 residues. The record originates from a study of blood T cell repertoires in COVID-19. About the study: Sites across the United States, Italy and Spain contributed samples from acute and convalescent COVID-19.

Method: immunoSEQ multiplex PCR; TCRdb's copy keeps in-frame clones and lacks some. The sample consists of around 280,000 clones, about 90% of them appearing once. Specimen: PBMCs or T cells enriched from blood (not recorded which). This clonotype was obtained from a young woman with acute COVID-19. V usage is TRBV28 and J usage is TRBJ2-7; 14 positions match TRBD2. The CDR3 sequence: CASSSRLAGGHEQYF. The CDR3 DNA sequence: TGTGCCAGCAGTTCTAGACTAGCGGGAGGGCACGAGCAGTACTTC.